This T cell receptor (beta chain) was sequenced in a study of T-cell reconstitution after alpha-beta-depleted transplantation in children (dated by TCRdb to 2016 to 2017). Looking at the study overall: The study quantitatively tracked T-cell immune reconstitution after TCRalphabeta/CD19-depleted allogeneic hematopoietic cell transplantation in children using TCR repertoire profiling. What the research found in general, with its limitations: In some patients, high TCRbeta diversity at day 60 was attributed to recipient T cells and intrathymic progenitors that had survived conditioning. Hyperexpanded clone frequencies declined over subsequent months; after one year, T-cell counts and TCRbeta diversity were mostly attributed to newly produced T cells. About two months after transplant, the apparently early recovery of alphabetaT-cell counts reportedly depended on just several hundred clones that had expanded rapidly and came from non-depleted graft cells.

The germline V gene provides CDR1 SGHVS and CDR2 FQNEAQ. Clipping removes 4 bases from V and 0 bases from J, with 9 as the unmatched junction base count. Including the terminal cysteine and phenylalanine, the CDR3 comprises 19 residues. The DNA shown is the 57-base CDR3, in frame from base 1. Libraries were constructed by PCR. Sequencer: Illumina HiSeq 2500. TCR libraries were prepared with molecular barcoding, using unique molecular identifiers to normalize TCRbeta repertoire quantification. The public reads were quality trimmed at Q25 with fastp and then assembled into clones with MiXCR by TCRdb, keeping productive beta chains. Records with the same CDR3 protein are collapsed into one entry carrying the most frequent genes and DNA. This sample comprises 90,000 to 100,000 distinct CDR3 sequences, roughly a quarter of them detected only once. Roughly 23% of the sample goes to the ten largest clones.

This clonotype was picked up a small number of times. No antigen is known for it. The input lacks base qualities; no much larger clone sits a single base away. Read against the paper, the sample's treatment or condition label means: allogeneic hematopoietic cell transplantation with graft depleted of TCRalphabeta T cells and CD19 B cells. The transplant recipients were children given TCRalphabeta/CD19-depleted allogeneic hematopoietic cell grafts. This receptor was obtained from a boy aged 2 to 10 with acute lymphoblastic leukemia, due to receive a stem cell transplant. Material: PBMCs, obtained before TCRalphabeta/CD19-depleted stem cell transplant. The rearranged segments are TRBV7-8 and TRBJ1-4, and TRBD1 aligns with 12 junction nucleotides. The encoded CDR3 is CASSSRDRGLDATNEKLFF. The DNA sequence is given as TGTGCCAGCAGCTCCCGGGACAGGGGGCTCGATGCAACTAATGAAAAACTGTTTTTT.